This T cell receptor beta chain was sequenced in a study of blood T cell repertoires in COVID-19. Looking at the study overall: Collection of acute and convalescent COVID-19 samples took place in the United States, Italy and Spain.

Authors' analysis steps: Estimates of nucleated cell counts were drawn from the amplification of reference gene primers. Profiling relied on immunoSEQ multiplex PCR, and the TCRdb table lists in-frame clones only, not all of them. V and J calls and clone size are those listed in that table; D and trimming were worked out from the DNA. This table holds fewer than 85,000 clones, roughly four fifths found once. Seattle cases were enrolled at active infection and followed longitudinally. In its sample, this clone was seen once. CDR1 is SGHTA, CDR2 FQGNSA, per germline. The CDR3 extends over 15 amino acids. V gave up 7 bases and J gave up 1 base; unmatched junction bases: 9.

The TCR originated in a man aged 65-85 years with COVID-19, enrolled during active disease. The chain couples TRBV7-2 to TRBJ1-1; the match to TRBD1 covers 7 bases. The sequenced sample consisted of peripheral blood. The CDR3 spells CASTWRGQQNTEAFF. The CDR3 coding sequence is TGTGCCAGCACCTGGAGGGGGCAGCAGAACACTGAAGCTTTCTTT. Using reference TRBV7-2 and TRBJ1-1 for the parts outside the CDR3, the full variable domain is GAGVSQSPSNKVTEKGKDVELRCDPISGHTALYWYRQSLGQGLEFLIYFQGNSAPDKSGLPSDRFSAERTGGSVSTLTIQRTQQEDSAVYLCASTWRGQQNTEAFFGQGTRLTVV.